The present T cell receptor (beta chain) was sequenced within a study of regulatory T cells in long-lasting Graves disease. Study summary: Persistent Graves' disease denoted over 5 years of antithyroid drugs plus positive TSH receptor antibodies. Study-level findings and limits: Accuracy may have suffered from the small sample size.

CDR3 regions were amplified by Arm-PCR using iRepertoire HTBI primers to build TCR beta libraries. In the original analysis: Among the samples, around 60 TRBV and 14 TRBJ segments were identified. TCRdb redid the calling of the multiplex PCR reads with MiXCR, one entry per CDR3 protein. The V and J calls and clone size come from TCRdb's table, not from the authors' own analysis. This sample has hundreds of thousands of distinct CDR3 sequences; around 20% occur once, and the top ten carry 14%. Germline CDR1 ENHRY, CDR2 SYGVKD. The CDR3 is 13 amino acids. The ends were cut back, 0 bases at V and 7 bases at J, with 7 bases in the middle. This clonotype has a count of ten or more. Its target is unknown. Time point: persistent/refractory GD, antithyroid drugs over 5 years with positive TRAb. With RNA extracted from PBMCs as input, the TCR library was made. The collection involved drawing roughly 10 milliliters of peripheral blood into EDTA tubes.

The chain combines TRBV10-3 with TRBJ1-5; D might be TRBD1 (6 bases). This receptor was taken from a female donor with Graves disease. This specimen consisted of peripheral blood mononuclear cells (PBMCs), obtained when the disease was refractory, from a patient treated with antithyroid drugs. The CDR3 spells CAISESGGQPQHF. The CDR3 DNA is TGTGCCATCAGTGAGTCAGGGGGACAGCCCCAGCATTTT.